This T cell receptor beta chain was recorded in a study of cytomegalovirus exposure and HLA in healthy donors (dated by TCRdb to 2016 to 2017). Turning to the overall study: In an earlier analysis of roughly 500 of the donors, under 300 Gb of sequence data and 120 million or so unique TCR beta sequences from about 190 million T cells were reported. The study used immunosequencing to profile the T cell repertoires of 666 subjects and linked those repertoires to cytomegalovirus serostatus. To study patterns of TCR occurrence, a later analysis re-analyzed previously published TCR beta repertoires from several hundred donors and added high-resolution HLA genotyping. A separate validation cohort of about 110 different subjects was used in addition to the roughly 700-subject first cohort. Among 300 to 500 genotyped donors of the cohort, an average of about 240,000 unique TCR beta nucleotide sequences was sequenced per donor, of which about 19% were non-productive. The number of donors typed differed by locus, with roughly 629-640 for A, B, C, DRB1 and DQB1, roughly 520 for DQA1, 606 for DPA1, and approximately 470 for DPB1. An early release covering around 630 HLA-typed donors comprised about 320 gigabases of sequencing data and 65 million to 100 million unique TCR sequences. A later genetic analysis used genome-wide SNP genotypes for 398 of the 666 donors, treating that subset as a discovery cohort. All discovery cohort repertoires had been generated on a single sequencing platform. Rather than using new phenotypic data, the later analysis identified candidate immune exposures from TCR beta sequences and from how often those sequences occurred across donors. The aim of the study was to test whether cataloging public T cell receptors could identify signatures of past pathogen exposure. To predict cytomegalovirus infection status, the study combined high-throughput TCR immunosequencing, statistical association of individual TCRs with disease status, and machine learning. Among the roughly 400 genotyped donors, approximately 76% belonged to the genetic ancestry cluster associated with self-reported Caucasian donors. An earlier analysis of 587 of the donors applied high-throughput TCR beta sequencing to assess whether each TCR beta V gene segment acted as functional or pseudogenic. Four or five DR-DQ haplotypes were handled as single units for association and clustering, since linkage in the cohort was strong. HLA typing included class I and class II loci at four-digit resolution. Donor age, sex, ethnicity and CMV serostatus were collected together with the repertoire data.

Beyond this particular receptor, the publication reports: In both the original and validation cohorts, the classifier was reported to diagnose cytomegalovirus status with high specificity and sensitivity. In a later analysis, HLA-associated TCR beta chains were found to be more clonally expanded and to have lower generation probabilities than equally common non-associated chains. The only immune exposure information available for the cohort was CMV serostatus. A later genetic analysis reported fewer N-insertions in productive TCRs among donors in an Asian-associated ancestry cluster than the roughly 700-donor mean. In a later analysis, 16,951 TCR beta sequences were associated with specific HLA alleles at a false discovery rate of 0.05. In vitro tests confirmed that a few of the cytomegalovirus-associated TCR beta chains recognize cytomegalovirus antigens. An earlier analysis of around 540 of the donors showed that most TCR beta V segments appeared in productive rearrangements either about 87% or about 30% of the time, which broadly matched IMGT annotations. A further reported finding was that TCR beta sequences accurately predicted the HLA-A and HLA-B alleles for most subjects in the first cohort. The presence/absence analyses assumed that sequencing depth was roughly uniform across donors, and that assumption may not be true. In a later analysis, the rate of TCR association differed among HLA loci, with DRB1 alleles having the most associated TCRs and HLA-C alleles having the fewest. A later analysis reported that several top co-occurrence clusters appeared linked to parvovirus B19, influenza, CMV and Epstein-Barr virus. The study listed approximately 150 TCR beta chains as associated with cytomegalovirus. Assigning TCR associations to individual alleles was difficult when HLA alleles, especially DR and DQ, strongly co-occurred. A group of highly shared sequence variants was considered likely to be a technical artifact of the sequencing pipeline. The 87-base-pair reads could not distinguish some IMGT-functional V segments, including TRBV6-2 and TRBV6-3, so those segments were excluded. Because HLA typing was missing for some donors at each locus, association tests included only the typed subset. Because counts were too low, more than 15 rarely observed V segments, including chromosome 9 orphons, were left out of the earlier analysis of 500 to 750 of the donors. The cohort was sequenced for TCR beta chains only, and without alpha or paired-chain data the features that could be detected were limited. Correlated functional status among segregating V segments might be attributable to linkage disequilibrium, but an unknown experimental factor could not be ruled out. V-gene and J-gene trimming of TCR beta chains was associated with a missense DCLRE1C variant in a later genetic analysis, and the association was replicated in an independent cohort. In a later analysis, most CMV-associated TCR beta chains were found to appear HLA-restricted, with HLA associations seemingly driven largely by CMV exposure. Most TCR sequences were seen in very few donors, while some public TCRs were found in many individuals. According to the authors, the approach could potentially be generalized to other disease states and immunological phenotypes.

This clone was counted between two and nine times. Its antigen target is currently unknown. The input lacks base qualities; no much larger clone sits a single base away. In total, roughly 670 healthy bone marrow donors made up the cohort. At the time of sampling, every cohort member was nominally healthy, though immune exposures that went unrecorded were likely present. The donor tested CMV seronegative, placing the donor among the approximately 360 seronegative members of the cohort. A peripheral blood sample was provided by each donor, and peripheral blood mononuclear cells were used for TCR beta sequencing. Genomic DNA was extracted from the blood cell samples with the Qiagen DNeasy Blood Extraction Kit. Its CDR3 holds 14 amino acids, cysteine through phenylalanine. Of the read, only the CDR3 DNA is kept; its 42 bases are in frame from base 1. CDR1 and CDR2, per the germline V gene, are ENHRY and SYGVKD. Trimming takes 7 bases off V and 3 bases off J; junction bases not matched to a gene: 4.

The library was produced with the immunoSEQ multiplex PCR assay. A mixture of 60 forward primers for TCR Vbeta segments and 13 reverse primers for TCR Jbeta segments was used in the multiplex PCR. A multiplex PCR assay on genomic DNA amplified the CDR3 region of rearranged TCR beta genes. The amplified TCR beta libraries were sequenced on the Illumina HiSeq System as 87-base-pair reads. The paper's processing steps were these. In a later analysis, 80 million or so unique TCR beta chains were counted across the 666 repertoires, and about 9.9 million of these chains were shared by at least two donors. To remove PCR and sequencing errors, raw reads were error-corrected and collapsed into unique sequences using a nearest-neighbor algorithm that merged closely related sequences. CDR3 sequences were aligned to IMGT reference sequences to assign V, D and J gene segments. For a sequence to be retained, a match of at least six nucleotides was required to both a V gene segment and a J gene segment. Rearrangements were called productive when the CDR3 lacked stop codons and stayed in frame with V and J; all others were non-productive. CDR3 was defined by IMGT convention, running from the second conserved V-encoded cysteine to the conserved J-encoded phenylalanine. The earlier analysis of 587 of the donors excluded sequences that lacked an unambiguous match to a single V gene segment. An earlier analysis of over 450 of the donors classified V segments as functional when productive rearrangements were above 56.7% and as segregating when the standard deviation between donors was above 5%. A statistical classification framework was developed to diagnose cytomegalovirus status using the catalog of TCR beta chain sequences. In a later analysis, TCR nucleotide sequences were compared against IMGT/GENE-DB human TR gene sequences so that V and J genes could be assigned. Using the TCRdist pipeline, a later analysis assigned CDR3 sequences along with most-parsimonious VDJ recombination scenarios. A later analysis defined each TCR beta chain by its CDR3 amino acid sequence plus V-gene family, and excluded reads lacking a unique V-gene family. To address suspected cross-contamination and a sequencing artifact, a later analysis removed 450 to 700 highly shared, low-generation-probability nucleotide sequences. For each public chain, a later analysis derived a clonal expansion index from normalized ranks of inferred template counts within each repertoire. A later analysis computed generation probabilities with a VDJ recombination model fitted to out-of-frame rearrangements, and checked the results against IGoR. A later analysis scored TCR-TCR, TCR-HLA and TCR-CMV co-occurrence with hypergeometric tests, applying a repertoire-size bias correction to TCR pairs. In a later analysis, false discovery rates were estimated by permuting HLA or CMV assignments 20 times. In a later analysis, co-occurring TCRs were grouped with DBSCAN, and TCRdist sequence similarity was added when clustering was performed within HLA-allele-positive subsets. Co-occurrence clustering excluded repertoires with fewer than 30,000 or more than 120,000 public chains, plus five with anomalous nucleotide sharing. TCRdb took this table from immuneACCESS and kept in-frame rearrangements with V and J called. Such tables lack part of the clones; where checked against another copy, unresolved V genes explain under half of the gap, and the rest is unexplained. V and J calls and clone size follow that table, whereas D and trimming were derived from the DNA. This sample lists around 130,000 clones; under 70% were detected once. Roughly 6% of the sample is taken by the ten largest.

The specimen sequenced was PBMCs. The V and J segments used are TRBV10-3 and TRBJ2-5; 11 bases in the middle match TRBD2. The clonotype originates from a woman aged 55-69 years in good health and CMV-seronegative. The DNA reads TGTGCCATCAATCGGGGACTAGCGGAAGAGACCCAGTACTTC. It translates as CAINRGLAEETQYF.